This TCR beta chain was found in a study of immune characterization of retroperitoneal liposarcoma. TCRdb recomputed calls from the PCR reads with MiXCR, one row per CDR3 protein. The sample has 6,000 to 7,000 distinct CDR3 sequences; about 27% are singletons. There are a few counts of this clonotype. Compared with germline, one end of the junction differs, possibly owing to a read error. This CDR3 has 18 amino acids. Germline assignment: CDR1 SGHVS and CDR2 FQNEAQ. The sample comprised blood. The chain recombines TRBV7-8 with TRBJ2-3, with D uncertain. The TCR was taken from a male donor with retroperitoneal liposarcoma. The CDR3: CASSLVGLTPTKSNEQYF. The CDR3 DNA reads as TGTGCCAGCAGCTTAGTGGGTCTAACTCCGACCAAGTCAAATGAGCAGTACTTT.